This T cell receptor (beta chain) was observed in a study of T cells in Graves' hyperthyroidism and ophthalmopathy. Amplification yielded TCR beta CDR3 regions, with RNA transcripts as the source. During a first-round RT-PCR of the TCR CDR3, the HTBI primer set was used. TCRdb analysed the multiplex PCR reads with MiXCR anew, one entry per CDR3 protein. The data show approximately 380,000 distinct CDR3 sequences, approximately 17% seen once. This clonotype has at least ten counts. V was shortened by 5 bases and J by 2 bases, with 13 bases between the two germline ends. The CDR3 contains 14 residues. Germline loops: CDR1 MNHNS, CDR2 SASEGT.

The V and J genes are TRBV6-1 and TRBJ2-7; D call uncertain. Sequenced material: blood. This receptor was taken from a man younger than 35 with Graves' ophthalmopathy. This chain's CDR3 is CASSSRLPPYEQYF. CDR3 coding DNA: TGTGCCAGCAGTTCCCGACTCCCTCCCTACGAGCAGTACTTC.